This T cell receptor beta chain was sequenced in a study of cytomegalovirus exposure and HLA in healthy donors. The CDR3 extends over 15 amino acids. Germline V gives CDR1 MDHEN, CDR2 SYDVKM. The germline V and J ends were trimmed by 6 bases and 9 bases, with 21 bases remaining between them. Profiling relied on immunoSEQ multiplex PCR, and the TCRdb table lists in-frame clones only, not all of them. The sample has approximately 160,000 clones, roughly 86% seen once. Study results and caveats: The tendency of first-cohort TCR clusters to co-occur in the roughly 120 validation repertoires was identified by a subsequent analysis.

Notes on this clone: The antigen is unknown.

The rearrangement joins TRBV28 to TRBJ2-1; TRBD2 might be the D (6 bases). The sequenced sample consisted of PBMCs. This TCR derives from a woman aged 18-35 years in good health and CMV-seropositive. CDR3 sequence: CASRYRDLRPGEQFF. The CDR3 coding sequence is TGTGCCAGCAGGTACCGGGACTTAAGACCGGGTGAGCAGTTCTTC.